The rows below give T cell receptor beta chains drawn from one sample of a study of beta chain features in type 1 diabetes. Generated by immunoSEQ multiplex PCR, the TCRdb table keeps only in-frame clones and is missing some. This sample has approximately 130,000 clones, with 17% found just once. Material: central memory CD4+ T cells from blood. All receptors derive from a man between 18 and 35 years old with type 1 diabetes. Both conserved end residues are trimmed from each CDR3.

V	J	CDR3
TRBV29-1	TRBJ2-7	SVALTGDNEQY
TRBV7-3	TRBJ2-5	ASSLSASQETQY
TRBV6-1	TRBJ1-5	ASSFTRGQPQH
TRBV6-4	TRBJ1-1	ASSDMTGGNTEAF
TRBV13	TRBJ2-7	ASSSGLASPYEQY
TRBV6-6	TRBJ2-3	ASSSYGGASDTQY
TRBV28	TRBJ1-5	ASSYQRQGPQH
TRBV6-5	TRBJ2-5	ASSLVHRETQY
TRBV2	TRBJ2-2	ASRLDRELF
TRBV2	TRBJ2-5	ASSSGTGRQETQY
TRBV27	TRBJ2-3	ASSLAGSSREY
TRBV7-9	TRBJ1-3	ASTRLSNTIY
TRBV30	TRBJ1-1	AWRVGWNTEAF
TRBV30	TRBJ2-3	AWRDLVSTDTQY
TRBV9	TRBJ2-3	ASSPQASGASTDTQY
TRBV28	TRBJ1-1	ASSWGQMNTEAF
TRBV15	TRBJ2-5	ATSRGAGEGQETQY
TRBV11-2	TRBJ2-1	ASSEYSSYNEQF
TRBV2	TRBJ2-7	ASSERASRTYEQY
TRBV29-1	TRBJ2-2	SVEEEQEYTGELF
TRBV18	TRBJ2-5	ASSPPRTGTETQY
TRBV14	TRBJ2-5	ASSPYGGAMWTQY
TRBV5-8	TRBJ2-1	ASSQDRNGGSYNEQF
TRBV4-2	TRBJ1-2	ASSQSTGNDYGYT
TRBV30	TRBJ1-2	ACYRGRLANYGYT
TRBV13	TRBJ1-1	ASSLGGPGANTEAF
TRBV19	TRBJ2-7	ASSIARQDEQY
TRBV7-2	TRBJ1-2	ASSLAYRGNNYGYT
TRBV6-5	TRBJ2-2	ASSYSWDSNTGELF
TRBV6-5	TRBJ2-5	ASSFYETQY
TRBV6-1	TRBJ2-1	ASTHLAGGHNEQF
TRBV25-1	TRBJ2-7	ASSEHRLDYEQY
TRBV7-9	TRBJ2-3	ASSSSGTSTDTQY
TRBV7-6	TRBJ2-5	ASSLAPGGTQY
TRBV6-5	TRBJ1-2	ASSYGGQPYGYT
TRBV28	TRBJ1-5	ASSFLTGTGGLNNQPQH
TRBV29-1	TRBJ2-3	SVPVETTDTQY
TRBV5-4	TRBJ2-4	ASSAENIQY
TRBV9	TRBJ1-6	ASSVEGGQGNSPLH
TRBV19	TRBJ1-1	ASSIGKNTEAF
TRBV5-4	TRBJ2-3	ASSFAPSSTDTQY
TRBV6-5	TRBJ2-4	ASRSRGGAGNIQY
TRBV2	TRBJ2-3	ASSLTGAPNTDTQY
TRBV7-2	TRBJ2-5	ASSRTSGQGKETQY
TRBV25-1	TRBJ1-1	ASSESRGGRTEAF